Sequencing of this T cell receptor (beta chain) was carried out in a study of cytomegalovirus exposure and HLA in healthy donors. Both 60 Vbeta primers and 13 Jbeta primers went into the PCR. Repertoires were generated with immunoSEQ multiplex PCR, while TCRdb's copy carries only in-frame clones and drops some. Among some 180,000 clones listed, more than 60% were seen once. CDR1 is MNHEY and CDR2 is SVGAGI in the germline V gene. Deletions cut 0 bases from V and 2 bases from J, with 14 bases between. CDR3 length equals 16 residues. Whole-study results and caveats: Most TCRs appeared rarely, but some public TCRs recurred in many donors.

On this clone: Its specificity is unknown.

The sequenced sample consisted of PBMCs. The chain links TRBV6-5 to TRBJ2-7; the D gene is possibly TRBD1 (6 bases). This receptor was taken from a man aged 18 to 29 in good health and CMV-seronegative. The CDR3 DNA sequence: TGTGCCAGCAGTTACTCGACGGGACAAAGAACCTACGAGCAGTACTTC. Residues: CASSYSTGQRTYEQYF.